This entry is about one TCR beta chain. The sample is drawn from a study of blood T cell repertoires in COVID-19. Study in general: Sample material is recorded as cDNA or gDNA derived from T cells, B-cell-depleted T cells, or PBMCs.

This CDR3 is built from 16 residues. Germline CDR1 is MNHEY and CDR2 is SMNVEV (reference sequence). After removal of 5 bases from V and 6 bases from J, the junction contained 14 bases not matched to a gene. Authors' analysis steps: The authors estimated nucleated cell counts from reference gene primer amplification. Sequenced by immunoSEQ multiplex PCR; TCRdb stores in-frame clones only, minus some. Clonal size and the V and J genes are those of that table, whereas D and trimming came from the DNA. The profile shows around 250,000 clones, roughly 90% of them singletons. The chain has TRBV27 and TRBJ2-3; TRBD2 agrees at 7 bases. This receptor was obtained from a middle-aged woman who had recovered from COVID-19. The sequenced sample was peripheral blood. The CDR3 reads CASSPSSGGRPDTQYF. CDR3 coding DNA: TGTGCCAGCAGTCCGAGCTCGGGGGGTCGGCCGGATACGCAGTATTTT.